Included here is one T cell receptor (beta chain) sequence, with context. It lacks a known antigen. No qualities accompany the bases; no much larger clone lies one base away. This sample's time point label indicates: about 28 days (+/-7) after the second vaccine dose. Because spike-specific TCR depth and breadth did not differ between the two schedules, AZD1222 recipients who got a second dose at roughly 4 weeks were pooled with those who got a second dose at roughly 12 weeks. Vaccinee samples were obtained from the UK trials COV001 and COV002, which included a single-blind randomized controlled phase 2/3 trial of AZD1222 (ChAdOx1 nCoV-19) in healthy adults. For TCRbeta chain sequencing, PBMC samples were collected from trial participants at day 0 and at day 28 after the second dose. The data were taken from a study of T cell responses to AZD1222 COVID-19 vaccine (dated by TCRdb to 2020 to 2022). Regarding the study in general: TCR sequencing covered over 230 trial participants: about 210 given two doses of AZD1222 and some 25 given two doses of MenACWY control vaccine. Enrollment into the trials was organized by age into subgroups of 18-55, 56-69 and 70-plus years, and those subgroups contained approximately 160, 26 and 62 TCR-sequenced participants, respectively.

The CDR3 regions of human TCRbeta chains were analyzed by immunosequencing. The authors processed their data as follows. Repertoire TCRs were matched against a reference library of SARS-CoV-2-specific TCRs generated with the MIRA antigen-specificity platform. Breadth was defined as the fraction of unique TCRs that were SARS-CoV-2-associated. Depth was defined as the fraction of total T cells that were SARS-CoV-2-associated. Each spike-specific TCR was assigned to its reactive spike region and to a CD4 or CD8 class using the MIRA data. Log10-transformed breadth and depth values were compared by one-way ANOVA with Sidak's multiple comparisons tests. TCRdb's version of the immuneACCESS table is confined to in-frame rearrangements and falls short of the full clone set. An unresolved V gene accounts for under half of the shortfall where checked; the remainder is of unknown origin. V, J and clone size were drawn from that table, and D and trimming were deduced from the DNA. This sample is represented by 130,000 or so clones; roughly 86% of them were singletons. In total, the top ten clones hold around 3% of the sample.

CDR1 and CDR2, looked up from the germline V gene, are SGHRS and YFSETQ. Trimming costs V 0 bases and J 0 bases, and their ends lie 4 bases apart. From its cysteine to its phenylalanine, the CDR3 spans 13 amino acids. Only the CDR3 region is kept as DNA, spanning 39 bases read in frame from base 1. Results and caveats for the whole study, not just this receptor: The 56-69-year group was small, and its depth increase did not reach significance, likely because of low power. Vaccine-associated CD4 TCRs spanned the whole spike protein, with dominant responses in regions 160-218 and 743-854. Conclusions about previously exposed vaccinees are limited, since just a handful of AZD1222 recipients were seropositive for SARS-CoV-2 at baseline. A significant rise in spike-specific TCR breadth and depth was observed after two AZD1222 doses relative to day 0 and relative to MenACWY recipients. Epitopes outside the regions mutated in the B.1.351 and B.1.1.7 variants were reportedly recognized by nearly half of the unique spike-specific TCRs. Because no day 14 peak-response samples were available, the repertoires could be characterized only after the peak T cell response. Participants were mostly white British and included more females than males, and it was suggested by the authors that clonal diversity may have been underestimated.

The chain is encoded by TRBV5-1 joined to TRBJ2-7; the D segment cannot be called with confidence. The receptor was isolated from an adult who received the AZD1222 COVID-19 vaccine. This specimen was peripheral blood, taken 28 days after the second AZD1222 dose. The sequenced DNA: TGCGCCAGCAGCTTGGCAGCCTCCTACGAGCAGTACTTC. The encoded protein is CASSLAASYEQYF. When the CDR3 is completed using the reference TRBV5-1 and TRBJ2-7 genes on either side, the full variable domain is KAGVTQTPRYLIKTRGQQVTLSCSPISGHRSVSWYQQTPGQGLQFLFEYFSETQRNKGNFPGRFSGRQFSNSRSEMNVSTLELGDSALYLCASSLAASYEQYFGPGTRLTVT.